Presented here are 27 T cell receptor beta chains from one specimen sequenced in a study of Graves' ophthalmopathy and Graves' hyperthyroidism. The authors amplified TCR beta CDR3 regions from RNA transcripts. First-round RT-PCR used HTBI primers; second-round multiplex PCR followed. Each CDR3 protein is one row after TCRdb ran MiXCR on the multiplex PCR reads. The sample holds around 1,200,000 distinct CDR3 sequences, about 38% seen once. Source material: peripheral blood or thyroid tissue (not recorded which). All receptors derive from an adult man with Graves' hyperthyroidism.

The chain carries TRBV7-3 and TRBJ1-2; tentatively, D is TRBD1 (6 bases). V lost 4 bases and J 4 bases, leaving 13 bases between the germline ends. The CDR3 runs to 14 residues. The germline CDR1 and CDR2 sequences are SGHTA and FQGTGA. CDR3 coding DNA: TGTGCCAGCAGCTCCGAAGACAGGAGCTATGGCTACACCTTC. Protein: CASSSEDRSYGYTF.

This clonotype has ten or more counts. The chain links TRBV6-6 to TRBJ2-7, with a weak D call TRBD1 (5 bases). This CDR3 spans 13 amino acids. V lost 2 bases, J lost 2 bases, and 7 bases lay in between. The germline V gene encodes CDR1 MNHNY and CDR2 SVGAGI (reference sequence). CDR3 nucleotide sequence: TGTGCCAGCAGTTACCTGGACACCTACGAGCAGTACTTC. Residues: CASSYLDTYEQYF.

The sample holds a few counts of this clonotype. This chain uses TRBV20-1 with TRBJ1-2; D gene ambiguous. V was pared by 0 bases and J by 4 bases, with 12 bases between. The CDR3 spans 14 residues. Germline assignment: CDR1 DFQATT and CDR2 SNEGSKA (reference sequence). CDR3 DNA sequence: TGCAGTGCTAGAGACCCCAGAGGCTCCTATGGCTACACCTTC. Translating gives CSARDPRGSYGYTF.

For this clonotype: Germline and junction disagree at one end, which may indicate a read error. J is TRBJ2-5 and V is TRBV2, with TRBD2 matching over 7 bases. The CDR3 is 16 residues long. Germline-derived CDR1 and CDR2 are SNHLY and FYNNEI. In nucleotides, the CDR3 is TGTGCCAGCAGTGAAGGGAGTAGCGGGTACCAAGGGACCCAGTACTTC. Residues: CASSEGSSGYQGTQYF.

This clonotype was picked up a small number of times. The rearrangement links TRBV5-8 to TRBJ1-1, with 8 bases identical to TRBD1. V dropped 2 bases and J dropped 5; count of bases not matched to a gene: 8. The CDR3 runs to 15 residues. CDR1 is SGHTS and CDR2 is YDEGEE in the germline V gene. CDR3: CASSFGQGAGTEAFF. The CDR3 nucleotides are TGTGCCAGCAGCTTTGGGCAGGGGGCCGGGACTGAAGCTTTCTTT.

This clonotype has at least ten counts. This chain links TRBV6-6 with TRBJ2-7, with 8 bases aligning to TRBD2. Germline trimming cut 5 bases from V and 5 bases from J; bases unmatched to any gene: 8. The length of the CDR3 is 14 residues. Per the germline V gene, CDR1 is MNHNY and CDR2 is SVGAGI (reference sequence). The CDR3 sequence: CASSANGLANEQYF. DNA for the CDR3: TGTGCCAGCAGTGCAAATGGACTAGCAAACGAGCAGTACTTC.

The rearrangement joins TRBV29-1 to TRBJ2-7; possibly TRBD1 or TRBD2 for D (6 bases each). V gave up 3 bases and J gave up 4 bases, with 19 bases separating them. Germline loops: CDR1 SQVTM, CDR2 ANQGSEA. This CDR3 contains 15 residues. This CDR3 is CSVEDRRLVGYEQYF. DNA for the CDR3: TGCAGCGTTGAGGACAGAAGACTAGTGGGTTACGAGCAGTACTTC.

This clonotype was recorded many times. The V and J genes are TRBV19 and TRBJ2-7; 10 positions match TRBD2. The junction had 5 bases not matched to a gene; V was cut back by 8 bases and J by 4 bases. CDR3 length: 13 residues. Per germline, CDR1 LNHDA and CDR2 SQIVND (reference sequence). CDR3 sequence reads: CASGASGSYEQYF. CDR3 DNA sequence: TGTGCCAGTGGGGCTAGCGGGAGTTACGAGCAGTACTTC.

Details on this clonotype: Lacking the conserved final phenylalanine or tryptophan, this CDR3 likely reflects a read error. It is unclear where the CDR3 begins or ends on the DNA, so no DNA is shown, and the CDR3 is as TCRdb lists it. V and J are TRBV7-2 and TRBJ1-6; the listed D gene, TRBD1, was not tested against the DNA. Germline CDR1 is SGHTA and CDR2 is FQGNSA. 11 amino acids form the CDR3, both terminal residues included. The CDR3 protein is CASSPTDRGII.

This clonotype has a count of ten or more. The chain recombines TRBV14 with TRBJ1-5; D possibly corresponds to TRBD1 (5 bases). Trimming stripped 1 base from V and 9 bases from J, with 10 bases between. Germline CDR1 SGHDN, CDR2 FVKESK. The CDR3 is made up of 13 amino acids. For the CDR3, the DNA is TGTGCCAGCAGCCAAGGATGGGGGATGCCCCAGCATTTT. Translation gives CASSQGWGMPQHF.

The chain joins TRBV7-2 to TRBJ2-6; possibly TRBD2 for D (6 bases). CDR1 SGHTA and CDR2 FQGNSA come from the germline V gene. The V end was cut by 6 bases, the J end by 15 bases, with 12 bases between. The CDR3 is made up of 11 amino acids. The CDR3 DNA follows: TGTGCCAGCAGACAAGGGGAGGACCTGACTTTC. Amino acid sequence: CASRQGEDLTF.

This clonotype was detected a few times. The chain links TRBV19 to TRBJ2-5; D is unclear. This CDR3 has 12 residues. Germline V gives CDR1 LNHDA, CDR2 SQIVND (reference sequence). V gave up 7 bases and J gave up 2 bases, with 8 bases separating them. The CDR3 spells CASKGTQETQYF. The CDR3 DNA reads TGTGCCAGTAAGGGAACACAAGAGACCCAGTACTTC.

This clonotype was seen at least ten times. This chain joins TRBV11-1 and TRBJ1-1, with 9 bases lining up with TRBD1. Per the germline V gene, CDR1 is SGHAT and CDR2 is FQDESV (reference sequence). This CDR3 region has 15 residues. Trimming at V came to 5 bases and at J to 4 bases, leaving 8 bases not matched to a gene. The CDR3 bases are TGTGCCAGCAGCACATGGACAGGGGAGGGCACTGAAGCTTTCTTT. Protein: CASSTWTGEGTEAFF.

The gene calls are TRBV5-1 and TRBJ2-2; 8 bases line up with TRBD2. The CDR3 consists of 15 residues. Losses at the gene ends were 4 bases for V and 3 bases for J; bases not matched to a gene: 5. CDR1 and CDR2 (germline): SGHRS, YFSETQ. The CDR3 sequence is CASSRTSGYTGELFF. The CDR3 nucleotides read TGCGCCAGCAGCCGTACTAGCGGATACACCGGGGAGCTGTTTTTT.

This clonotype has only one observation. The J gene is TRBJ2-5, the V gene TRBV7-2; no clear D. Per the germline V gene, CDR1 is SGHTA and CDR2 is FQGNSA. There are 13 residues in the CDR3. V was cut by 8 bases and J by 4 bases, with 14 bases left in between. CDR3 residues: CASSSQATETQYF. CDR3 nucleotide sequence: TGTGCCAGCTCCTCCCAAGCCACAGAGACCCAGTACTTC.

This clonotype was counted ten times or more. The rearrangement uses TRBV9 and TRBJ1-4; no clear D. This CDR3 has 14 residues. Germline-derived CDR1 and CDR2 are SGDLS and YYNGEE. V gave up 4 bases and J gave up 8 bases, with 15 bases separating them. In nucleotides, the CDR3 is TGTGCCAGCAGCCATTCCGGCGGGTTGGAAAAACTGTTTTTT. This sequence encodes CASSHSGGLEKLFF.

This clonotype was seen repeatedly, ten times or more. One end of the junction varies from germline; a read error may be responsible. This chain joins TRBV13 and TRBJ2-7, with 8 positions matching TRBD1. This CDR3 is 14 amino acids long. In germline, CDR1 is PRHDT, CDR2 FYEKMQ (reference sequence). Written as DNA, the CDR3 is TGTGCCAGCCGCACCAGGGGGCGCTCCGACGAGCAGTACTTC. As protein: CASRTRGRSDEQYF.

This clonotype was detected many times. J is TRBJ1-2 and V is TRBV12-3 or TRBV12-4, with a possible D match to TRBD1 (6 bases). This CDR3 region has 13 residues. V shed 5 bases and J shed 4 bases, with 11 bases lying between them. This CDR3 reads CASSDGQSYGYTF. Here the CDR3 DNA reads TGTGCCAGCAGTGACGGACAGAGCTATGGCTACACCTTC.

Ten or more counts support this clonotype. V gene TRBV7-9 combines with J gene TRBJ1-5, with D possibly matching TRBD1 (5 bases). This CDR3 has 16 amino acids. Germline V lookup: CDR1 SEHNR, CDR2 FQNEAQ (reference sequence). V lost 6 bases to trimming and J lost 2 bases, with 17 bases between them. CDR3 bases: TGTGCCAGCAGATGTAGAGGGGACTTGGGCAATCAGCCCCAGCATTTT. Translation gives CASRCRGDLGNQPQHF. The full variable domain, with the rest looked up from reference TRBV7-9 and TRBJ1-5, is DTGVSQNPRHKITKRGQNVTFRCDPISEHNRLYWYRQTLGQGPEFLTYFQNEAQLEKSRLLSDRFSAERPKGSFSTLEIQRTEQGDSAMYLCASRCRGDLGNQPQHFGDGTRLSIL.

The genes are TRBV25-1 and TRBJ1-2; TRBD1 matches 8 bases. Per germline, CDR1 MGHDK and CDR2 SYGVNS. The CDR3 has 14 amino acids. The ends lost 3 bases at V and 6 bases at J; junction bases unmatched: 6. CDR3 DNA: TGTGCCAGCAGTGATGACAGGGGCTTCGATGGCTACACCTTC. It encodes CASSDDRGFDGYTF.

The rearrangement uses TRBV20-1 and TRBJ1-2; no definite D call. The CDR3 sequence is 13 residues long. Per the germline V gene, CDR1 is DFQATT and CDR2 is SNEGSKA (reference sequence). V lost 0 bases and J lost 3, with 8 bases in between. The CDR3 is CSARDPRHYGYTF. CDR3 in DNA: TGCAGTGCTAGAGACCCCCGACACTATGGCTACACCTTC.

The chain recombines TRBV7-9 with TRBJ1-5; 9 bases align to TRBD1. The CDR3 loop spans 17 amino acids. Germline lookup yields CDR1 SEHNR and CDR2 FQNEAQ (reference sequence). The V gene end was trimmed by 1 base and the J gene end by 6 bases; junction bases not matched to a gene: 10. The chain's CDR3 is CASSLGLGDRDSQPQHF. The CDR3 nucleotides read TGTGCCAGCAGCTTAGGGCTAGGGGACAGGGACAGTCAGCCCCAGCATTTT. Based on the CDR3 plus reference TRBV7-9 and TRBJ1-5, the full variable domain is DTGVSQNPRHKITKRGQNVTFRCDPISEHNRLYWYRQTLGQGPEFLTYFQNEAQLEKSRLLSDRFSAERPKGSFSTLEIQRTEQGDSAMYLCASSLGLGDRDSQPQHFGDGTRLSIL.

This clonotype has ten or more counts. The CDR3 is CASREDRWNYEQYF. The DNA of the CDR3 is TGTGCCAGCAGGGAAGATCGTTGGAACTACGAGCAGTACTTC. The rearrangement joins TRBV11-2 to TRBJ2-7, with no clear D. The germline V gene has CDR1 SGHAT and CDR2 FQNNGV. CDR3 length equals 14 residues. V lost 6 bases and J lost 3, with 15 bases in between.

In its sample, this clonotype was seen many times. This chain joins TRBV7-9 and TRBJ1-5, with D tentatively TRBD1 (6 bases). Trimming left V 4 bases short and J 3 bases short, with 10 bases between. The CDR3 consists of 14 residues. CDR1 and CDR2 (germline): SEHNR, FQNEAQ (reference sequence). CDR3 sequence (DNA): TGTGCCAGCAGCTACGGACAGACCAATCAGCCCCAGCATTTT. Translating gives CASSYGQTNQPQHF.

This clonotype showed up just a few times. This sequence joins TRBV12-3 or TRBV12-4 and TRBJ1-5, with D possibly matching TRBD1 (6 bases). The CDR3 is 15 residues long. Trimming left V 6 bases short and J 6 bases short, with 18 bases between. CDR3 DNA sequence: TGTGCCAGCAGCCCCTCGGGGAGGGGGAGTCAGCCCCAGCATTTT. Translation gives CASSPSGRGSQPQHF.

There are many counts of this clonotype. The CDR3 nucleotides are TGTGCCAGCAGCTTCTCGAGGCTTGAAGCTTTCTTT. Translating it yields CASSFSRLEAFF. The rearrangement joins TRBV7-2 to TRBJ1-1; D not certain. V was trimmed by 3 bases and J by 7 bases, leaving 9 bases between them. CDR3 length equals 12 residues. Germline V gene lookup returns CDR1 SGHTA and CDR2 FQGNSA.

Of note for this clonotype: This may be a read error, as it is one base from a much larger clone. The chain uses TRBV19 and TRBJ1-5; possible D gene TRBD1, 5 bases. Germline values: CDR1 LNHDA, CDR2 SQIVND (reference sequence). V shed 7 bases and J shed 2 bases, with 12 bases lying between them. The CDR3 totals 14 residues. In DNA form, the CDR3 reads TGTGCCAGTATTAACGGGGCGGGCAATCAGCCCCAGCATTTT. Translated: CASINGAGNQPQHF.